This T cell receptor (beta chain) derives from a study of blood T cell repertoires in COVID-19. Study-level background: Both acute and convalescent COVID-19 samples were obtained from the United States, Italy and Spain. T cells, B-cell-depleted T cells, or PBMCs provided the cDNA or gDNA that served as material.

Source study methods: How many nucleated cells were present was estimated from reference gene primer amplification. Only in-frame clones appear in the TCRdb table, and some are missing; sequencing was by immunoSEQ multiplex PCR. The V and J calls and clone size come from that table; D and trimming were worked out from the DNA. The sample has 250,000 to 350,000 clones, roughly 88% seen once. This TCR came from a woman aged 50 to 65 with active or convalescent COVID-19. Sequenced material: peripheral blood.

The CDR3 here is CASSPTTGELFF. CDR3 sequence (DNA): TGCGCCAGCAGCCCTACTACCGGGGAGCTGTTTTTT. This rearrangement joins TRBV5-1 to TRBJ2-2; D is unclear. V was clipped by 4 bases and J by 5 bases, with 6 bases between them. Germline-derived CDR1 and CDR2 are SGHRS and YFSETQ. The CDR3 has 12 residues.